The 23 T cell receptor beta chains presented below share a single source sample, sequenced in a study of blood T cell repertoires in COVID-19 (dated by TCRdb to the early 2020s). Libraries were built with the immunoSEQ multiplex PCR assay. TCRdb holds this immuneACCESS table with in-frame rearrangements only. Some clones are missing; in checked studies, unresolved V genes explain under half, and the rest has no known cause. The sample table holds around 190,000 clones, of which under 80% were seen once. The ten largest make up 12% of the sample. Source material: peripheral blood. The source of these receptors is a woman aged 50 to 60 with acute or convalescent COVID-19.

The chain has TRBV5-1 and TRBJ2-7; 14 nucleotides match TRBD2. From germline, CDR1 is SGHRS and CDR2 YFSETQ. The CDR3 covers 17 residues. V shed 4 bases and J 5 bases; nucleotides not matched to a gene: 11. CDR3 region: CASSLGTSGRVSHEQYF. CDR3 nucleotide sequence: TGCGCCAGCAGCCTGGGGACTAGCGGGAGAGTCAGCCACGAGCAGTACTTC.

This chain joins TRBV28 and TRBJ2-2, with TRBD1 identical over 9 bases. The ends lost 7 bases at V and 4 bases at J; junction bases unmatched: 7. The CDR3 runs to 15 residues. The V gene's germline CDR1 is MDHEN and CDR2 SYDVKM. CDR3 sequence (DNA): TGTGCCAGCAATACAGGGGGCGCGGGCACCGGGGAGCTGTTTTTT. This gives the protein CASNTGGAGTGELFF.

For the CDR3, the DNA is TGTGCCAGCAGCTTCGGCCGGGACAGTCTCGTAAAACTGTTTTTT. Translating it yields CASSFGRDSLVKLFF. The gene calls are TRBV7-6 and TRBJ1-4; TRBD1 matches at 7 bases. With 3 bases clipped from V and 10 bases from J, the junction kept 11 bases outside the gene matches. The CDR3 covers 15 residues. Germline CDR1 SGHVS, CDR2 FNYEAQ.

The table lists this clone with many counts. The genes are TRBV14 and TRBJ1-5, with D tentatively TRBD1 (5 bases). CDR3 length equals 13 residues. Trimming shortened V by 4 bases and J by 10 bases, and 14 bases separated the two germline ends. Germline V gene sequence: CDR1 SGHDN, CDR2 FVKESK. CDR3 residues: CASSLASGTPQHF. The CDR3 DNA sequence: TGTGCCAGCAGCCTCGCCTCGGGGACTCCCCAGCATTTT.

This clone was detected only a few times. The gene calls are TRBV27 and TRBJ2-1, with 9 bases identical to TRBD2. This CDR3 contains 16 residues. Germline values: CDR1 MNHEY, CDR2 SMNVEV (reference sequence). V shed 0 bases and J 9 bases; nucleotides not matched to a gene: 9. The CDR3 DNA follows: TGTGCCAGCAGTTTATCTCACCTTAGCGGGGGAACTGAGCAGTTCTTC. Residues: CASSLSHLSGGTEQFF.

This chain connects TRBV27 to TRBJ2-1, with TRBD1 as a possible D gene (6 bases). Trimming removed 2 bases from V and 0 bases from J, with 8 bases in between. Germline V lookup: CDR1 MNHEY, CDR2 SMNVEV (reference sequence). This CDR3 region has 15 residues. The CDR3 DNA reads as TGTGCCAGCAGTTTAACAGGGAGCTCCTACAATGAGCAGTTCTTC. Its translation is CASSLTGSSYNEQFF.

This clone was detected once. For the CDR3, the DNA is TGTGCCAGCAGTTACTCTGGGGGGGACTATGGCTACACCTTC. It is translated as CASSYSGGDYGYTF. The chain couples TRBV6-5 to TRBJ1-2, with D perhaps matching TRBD1 (5 bases). The CDR3 is made up of 14 amino acids. With 0 bases removed from V and 3 bases from J, the gap between germline ends came to 8 bases. Germline lookup yields CDR1 MNHEY and CDR2 SVGAGI.

This sequence joins TRBV27 and TRBJ1-2; D might be TRBD1 (6 bases). Trimming left V 2 bases short and J 6 bases short, with 13 bases between. Germline CDR1 reads MNHEY; CDR2 reads SMNVEV (reference sequence). CDR3 length equals 14 residues. This CDR3 reads CASSLQGKQDGYTF. The CDR3 coding sequence is TGTGCCAGCAGTTTACAGGGGAAACAGGATGGCTACACCTTC.

V gene TRBV6-5 combines with J gene TRBJ1-1; D gene ambiguous. This CDR3 contains 13 residues. The V end was cut by 11 bases, the J end by 0 bases, with 13 bases between. Per germline, CDR1 MNHEY and CDR2 SVGAGI. The CDR3 sequence is CAALRAMNTEAFF. As DNA, the CDR3 is TGTGCCGCGTTGAGGGCCATGAACACTGAAGCTTTCTTT.

CDR3 sequence: CAYRRAVNTEAFF. The CDR3 bases are TGTGCCTACCGGAGGGCGGTGAACACTGAAGCTTTCTTT. The chain recombines TRBV30 with TRBJ1-1; D gene uncertain. V lost 7 bases and J 0 bases, leaving 12 bases between the germline ends. The germline CDR1 and CDR2 sequences are GTSNPN and SVGIG (reference sequence). This CDR3 comprises 13 residues.

This clone was picked up a small number of times. The CDR3 nucleotides are TGTGCCAGCAGCCCTTACAGGGACCCCGGGGAGCTGTTTTTT. It yields the protein CASSPYRDPGELFF. J is TRBJ2-2 and V is TRBV5-8, with D possibly matching TRBD1 (6 bases). Germline V gene sequence: CDR1 SGHTS, CDR2 YDEGEE. Between the trimmed V and J ends, which lost 4 bases and 6 bases, there was a span of 13 bases. The CDR3 is made up of 14 amino acids.

The rearrangement links TRBV6-1 to TRBJ2-7; 9 bases are shared with TRBD1. V lost 2 bases to trimming and J lost 2 bases; unmatched junction nucleotides: 10. From germline, CDR1 is MNHNS and CDR2 SASEGT. The CDR3 covers 17 residues. The CDR3: CASSERGTGLWPYEQYF. In DNA, the CDR3 is TGTGCCAGCAGTGAACGTGGGACAGGGCTTTGGCCCTACGAGCAGTACTTC.

This chain connects TRBV28 to TRBJ1-4; a weak D match, TRBD1 (5 bases). The CDR3 loop spans 14 amino acids. CDR1 MDHEN and CDR2 SYDVKM come from the germline V gene. V was pared by 6 bases and J by 8 bases, with 16 bases between. DNA for the CDR3: TGTGCCAGCAGCGTGGGGACTGCGGGGGAAAAACTGTTTTTT. Its protein product is CASSVGTAGEKLFF.

V gene TRBV24-1 combines with J gene TRBJ2-3, with no clear D. Trimming cost V 4 bases and J 1 base, with 8 bases left between them. Germline lookup yields CDR1 KGHDR and CDR2 SFDVKD. This CDR3 is 14 amino acids long. DNA for the CDR3: TGTGCCACCAGTGACCGGGTGGGCACAGATACGCAGTATTTT. As protein: CATSDRVGTDTQYF.

The CDR3 DNA is TGTGCCAGCAGCTTAGTGCAGGGGCAAGGCTACACCTTC. Its protein is CASSLVQGQGYTF. The chain employs TRBV11-2 and TRBJ1-2; a possible D gene is TRBD1 (6 bases). V was cut by 1 base and J by 8 bases, with 11 bases left in between. This CDR3 is built from 13 residues. CDR1 is SGHAT, CDR2 FQNNGV, per germline.

The chain links TRBV11-3 to TRBJ2-1, with a weak D call TRBD2 (5 bases). V shed 0 bases and J shed 2 bases, with 8 bases lying between them. The CDR3 extends over 15 amino acids. Germline values: CDR1 SGHNT, CDR2 YENEEA. The CDR3 spells CASSLDGNTYNEQFF. The CDR3 DNA follows: TGTGCCAGCAGCTTAGACGGGAATACCTACAATGAGCAGTTCTTC.

This clone was counted between two and nine times. V is TRBV6-5 and J is TRBJ1-2; 7 bases fit TRBD1. This CDR3 contains 14 residues. Looked up from germline, CDR1 is MNHEY and CDR2 is SVGAGI. Trimming took 5 bases from V and 4 from J; bases not matched to a gene: 7. Here the CDR3 DNA reads TGTGCCAGCAGTACCCGGGACAGCCCCTATGGCTACACCTTC. This codes for CASSTRDSPYGYTF.

The chain links TRBV19 to TRBJ1-3; TRBD1 might be the D (5 bases). V lost 9 bases and J 0 bases, leaving 15 bases between the germline ends. Germline V gives CDR1 LNHDA, CDR2 SQIVND (reference sequence). This CDR3 has 15 amino acids. This chain's CDR3 is CASRAGPSSGNTIYF. In DNA, the CDR3 is TGTGCCAGCAGAGCGGGACCGTCCTCTGGAAACACCATATATTTT.

The chain carries TRBV30 and TRBJ1-3; maybe TRBD1 (5 bases). V dropped 3 bases and J dropped 1 base, with 10 bases sitting between them. This CDR3 comprises 14 residues. Germline V gives CDR1 GTSNPN, CDR2 SVGIG (reference sequence). This chain's CDR3 is CAWSIGGSGNTIYF. The DNA for the CDR3 is TGTGCCTGGAGCATCGGGGGTTCTGGAAACACCATATATTTT.

The gene calls are TRBV7-6 and TRBJ2-7, with D possibly being TRBD2 (6 bases). The CDR3 covers 15 residues. Deletions cut 2 bases from V and 7 bases from J, with 18 bases between. Germline CDR1 reads SGHVS; CDR2 reads FNYEAQ. The CDR3 DNA reads as TGTGCCAGCAGCTTATCAGGGACTCCACCTGAGGAGCAGTACTTC. Translating gives CASSLSGTPPEEQYF.

The gene calls are TRBV20-1 and TRBJ2-1, with 9 bases identical to TRBD2. Looked up from germline, CDR1 is DFQATT and CDR2 is SNEGSKA (reference sequence). Trimming removed 3 bases from V and 6 bases from J; junction bases left unmatched: 9. The CDR3 has 15 amino acids. The CDR3 region is CSASGPSGGLNEQFF. The CDR3 DNA sequence: TGCAGTGCTAGTGGGCCAAGCGGGGGGCTCAATGAGCAGTTCTTC.

J is TRBJ2-1 and V is TRBV7-7, with D perhaps TRBD1 (6 bases). CDR1 is SSHAT, CDR2 FNYEAQ, per germline (reference sequence). The ends were cut back, 0 bases at V and 9 bases at J, with 9 bases in the middle. The CDR3 loop spans 13 amino acids. The CDR3 here is CASSLAQGTEQFF. The CDR3 DNA reads TGTGCCAGCAGCTTAGCACAGGGAACTGAGCAGTTCTTC.

This clone was found once. This rearrangement joins TRBV27 to TRBJ2-2; 9 positions match TRBD2. CDR3 length equals 16 residues. V shed 4 bases, J shed 3 bases, and the junction held 6 bases outside the gene matches. Germline V gives CDR1 MNHEY, CDR2 SMNVEV (reference sequence). The CDR3 spells CASSSSSGTYTGELFF. The CDR3 nucleotides are TGTGCCAGCAGTTCCTCTAGCGGGACTTACACCGGGGAGCTGTTTTTT.